The rows below give T cell receptor beta chains drawn from one sample of a study of shared clonotypes between healthy human individuals. The repertoire was sequenced with immunoSEQ multiplex PCR; TCRdb's copy has only in-frame clones and lacks some. The table records 1.5 million to 2.5 million clones, less than 95% of them present only once. Sequencing input: naive CD8+ T cells sorted from blood. The receptor source for this set is a man aged 18 to 29 in good health. The CDR3 runs from the conserved cysteine through the conserved F or W. A D gene is named only where the DNA matches it firmly.

v_gene,len,j_gene,d_gene,CDR3aa,CDR3nt
TRBV6-6,16,TRBJ2-1,.,CASSNQGFIIGDEQFF,TGTGCCAGCAGCAACCAGGGTTTTATCATCGGCGATGAGCAGTTCTTC
TRBV13,14,TRBJ2-7,TRBD2,CASSLGLANYEQYF,TGTGCCAGCAGCTTAGGACTAGCGAACTACGAGCAGTACTTC
TRBV6-1,14,TRBJ1-1,.,CASSADPGGTEAFF,TGTGCCAGCAGTGCAGACCCGGGAGGAACTGAAGCTTTCTTT
TRBV29-1,13,TRBJ2-2,.,CSGTETNTGELFF,TGCAGCGGGACAGAGACGAACACCGGGGAGCTGTTTTTT
TRBV27,13,TRBJ2-7,.,CASSPTGFYEQYF,TGTGCCAGCAGTCCCACGGGGTTTTACGAGCAGTACTTC
TRBV19,14,TRBJ1-4,.,CASSMDQGYEKLFF,TGTGCCAGTAGTATGGACCAGGGGTATGAAAAACTGTTTTTT
TRBV30,13,TRBJ1-4,.,CAWSDATNEKLFF,TGTGCCTGGAGTGACGCAACTAATGAAAAACTGTTTTTT
TRBV5-6,14,TRBJ2-1,.,CASSSPGLRNEQFF,TGTGCCAGCAGCTCCCCGGGACTCCGTAATGAGCAGTTCTTC
TRBV6-5,14,TRBJ2-1,TRBD1,CASSYLTGDNEQFF,TGTGCCAGCAGTTATTTGACAGGGGACAATGAGCAGTTCTTC
TRBV11-2,13,TRBJ2-7,.,CASSPAGEYEQYF,TGTGCCAGCAGCCCCGCCGGGGAGTACGAGCAGTACTTC
TRBV19,15,TRBJ1-1,.,CASSIIAGRDTEAFF,TGTGCCAGTAGTATTATTGCCGGTAGGGACACTGAAGCTTTCTTT